This is a list of T cell receptor beta chains from one sample in a study of T cells after posttransplantation cyclophosphamide. Measured with immunoSEQ multiplex PCR; TCRdb has only the in-frame clones, and not every one. This repertoire shows roughly 18,000 clones, around 78% found once; its top ten account for roughly 9.1%. Sequencing input: memory CD4+ T cells sorted from blood. These receptors were obtained from a man younger than 45 in good health and a related stem cell transplant donor. The CDR3 runs from the conserved cysteine through the conserved F or W. A D gene is named only where the DNA matches it firmly. Size is stated for part of the rows, as once, few or many counts, or as a class when the clone is expanded.

>TRBJ2-1|TRBV6-1|once|TRBD1
CASRTGTGRNEQFF
TGTGCCAGCAGAACCGGGACAGGGCGCAATGAGCAGTTCTTC
>TRBJ1-1|TRBV9|-|TRBD1
CASGQGAGTEAFF
TGTGCCAGTGGGCAGGGGGCGGGGACTGAAGCTTTCTTT
>TRBJ2-3|TRBV2|-|-
CASSVQSTDTQYF
TGTGCCAGCAGTGTCCAGAGCACAGATACGCAGTATTTT
>TRBJ2-1|TRBV18|-|-
CASSPNVGRYNEQFF
TGTGCCAGCTCACCTAACGTAGGGAGGTACAATGAGCAGTTCTTC
>TRBJ1-1|TRBV5-1|-|-
CASSFKIMNTEAFF
TGCGCCAGCAGCTTCAAAATCATGAACACTGAAGCTTTCTTT
>TRBJ2-7|TRBV11-2|-|-
CASSYRDEQYF
TGTGCCAGCAGCTACAGGGACGAGCAGTACTTC
>TRBJ2-1|TRBV6-6|-|TRBD2
CASSYRPGLAGNEQFF
TGTGCCAGCAGTTACCGCCCGGGACTAGCGGGGAATGAGCAGTTCTTC
>TRBJ2-7|TRBV6-1|-|-
CASSNGATGAYEQYF
TGTGCCAGCAGTAATGGCGCGACAGGAGCCTACGAGCAGTACTTC
>TRBJ1-3|TRBV2|-|-
CASSEQGSDGNTIYF
TGTGCCAGCAGCGAACAGGGTTCGGACGGAAACACCATATATTTT
>TRBJ2-6|TRBV7-2|-|-
CASSLGRGAGANVLTF
TGTGCCAGCAGCTTAGGCAGGGGGGCTGGGGCCAACGTCCTGACTTTC
>TRBJ1-2|TRBV19|-|-
CASKDLISYGYTF
TGTGCCAGTAAGGACTTAATTTCTTATGGCTACACCTTC
>TRBJ1-2|TRBV4-2|-|-
CASSQRSGDGYTF
TGTGCCAGCAGCCAAAGATCAGGGGATGGCTACACCTTC
>TRBJ2-3|TRBV28|-|TRBD2
CASTLLAGGTDTQYF
TGTGCCAGCACCCTACTAGCGGGGGGAACAGATACGCAGTATTTT
>TRBJ1-5|TRBV7-9|-|-
CASSPLRGKGNQPQHF
TGTGCCAGCAGCCCCTTACGGGGGAAAGGCAATCAGCCCCAGCATTTT
>TRBJ1-2|TRBV9|-|TRBD1
CASSAQVQGAGYTF
TGTGCCAGCAGCGCCCAGGTACAGGGGGCCGGCTACACCTTC
>TRBJ1-6|TRBV7-3|-|TRBD1
CASSLTGDPRGQSPLHF
TGTGCCAGCAGCTTAACTGGTGATCCCAGGGGGCAATCACCCCTCCACTTT
>TRBJ2-1|TRBV29-1|-|TRBD1
CGVDGPGQLDNEQFF
TGCGGCGTTGATGGCCCGGGACAGTTGGATAATGAGCAGTTCTTC
>TRBJ2-3|TRBV5-5|-|TRBD1
CASSSPTGSADTQYF
TGTGCCAGCAGCTCACCGACAGGGTCCGCAGATACGCAGTATTTT
>TRBJ2-2|TRBV5-5|-|-
CASSPGTGTGELFF
TGTGCCAGCAGCCCCGGGACTGGCACCGGGGAGCTGTTTTTT
>TRBJ2-7|TRBV5-6|-|TRBD1
CASSFPGQGAYEQYF
TGTGCCAGCAGCTTTCCGGGACAGGGGGCCTACGAGCAGTACTTC
>TRBJ1-5|TRBV7-8|-|-
CASSPPGAGPNQPQHF
TGTGCCAGCAGCCCCCCTGGGGCAGGTCCCAATCAGCCCCAGCATTTT
>TRBJ1-5|TRBV6-1|-|-
CASSGSVNNQPQHF
TGTGCCAGCAGTGGGTCGGTTAACAATCAGCCCCAGCATTTT
>TRBJ2-1|TRBV5-4|-|TRBD1
CASRYRGFSYNEQFF
TGTGCCAGCAGATACAGGGGGTTTTCCTACAATGAGCAGTTCTTC
>TRBJ2-3|TRBV19|-|-
CASSMRDTQYF
TGTGCCAGTAGTATGCGAGATACGCAGTATTTT
>TRBJ2-7|TRBV5-1|-|TRBD2
CASSLELASDQYF
TGCGCCAGCAGCTTGGAACTAGCGTCCGATCAGTACTTC
>TRBJ1-1|TRBV19|-|-
CASSMGTPNTEAFF
TGTGCCAGTAGTATGGGCACCCCGAACACTGAAGCTTTCTTT
>TRBJ2-3|TRBV6-4|-|TRBD2
CASSDSASGGGDTQYF
TGTGCCAGCAGTGACTCGGCTAGCGGGGGAGGAGATACGCAGTATTTT
>TRBJ2-5|TRBV9|-|TRBD1
CASSAYRYGQGIRETQYF
TGTGCCAGCAGCGCATACCGTTATGGACAGGGAATTAGAGAGACCCAGTACTTC
>TRBJ1-3|TRBV27|-|-
CASSLSGVGNTIYF
TGTGCCAGCAGTTTATCAGGGGTTGGAAACACCATATATTTT
>TRBJ2-5|TRBV19|-|-
CATAGISETQYF
TGTGCCACCGCAGGGATTTCAGAGACCCAGTACTTC
>TRBJ2-5|TRBV28|-|-
CASSLSVPRGAQYF
TGTGCCAGCAGTTTATCGGTCCCCCGCGGAGCCCAGTACTTC
>TRBJ1-2|TRBV25-1|-|-
CASSEYGGGYTF
TGTGCCAGCAGTGAATATGGGGGCGGCTACACCTTC
>TRBJ2-7|TRBV4-3|-|-
CASSQDLTGSYEQYF
TGCGCCAGCAGCCAAGACCTTACGGGTTCCTACGAGCAGTACTTC
>TRBJ2-4|TRBV5-1|-|-
CASSLGGAGVDSAKNIQYF
TGCGCCAGCAGCTTGGGAGGAGCAGGGGTGGATTCGGCCAAAAACATTCAGTACTTC
>TRBJ2-3|TRBV19|-|-
CASSIGSTADTQYF
TGTGCCAGTAGTATAGGCAGTACCGCAGATACGCAGTATTTT
>TRBJ2-7|TRBV6-5|-|-
CASSPRQVRNEQYF
TGTGCCAGCAGTCCGAGACAGGTTCGCAACGAGCAGTACTTC
>TRBJ2-1|TRBV7-9|-|-
CASSLEGRGLSEQFF
TGTGCCAGCAGCTTAGAGGGGCGGGGGCTCTCCGAGCAGTTCTTC
>TRBJ2-3|TRBV5-1|-|TRBD1
CASSLGQGLGTDTQYF
TGCGCCAGCAGTCTGGGACAGGGGCTGGGCACAGATACGCAGTATTTT
>TRBJ1-6|TRBV5-1|few|-
CASSLELDSPLHF
TGCGCCAGCAGCTTGGAACTCGATTCACCCCTCCACTTT